Listed here is a single T cell receptor (beta chain). Its antigen target is currently unknown. Qualities for individual bases were not recorded, and no much larger clone is one base off. CDR1 and CDR2 are drawn from the germline V gene (reference sequence): SEHNR, FQNEAQ. Inclusive of the bounding cysteine and phenylalanine, the CDR3 is 16 residues long. Of all the DNA, just the CDR3 is kept, 48 bases in frame from base 1. The sample originates from a study of post-analysis software for immune sequencing data (dated by TCRdb to 2013 to 2016). For the wider study: Relapsing-remitting, secondary progressive and progressive-relapsing multiple sclerosis were recorded as disease courses, and subtype annotation was lacking for some patients. A subset of samples was prepared in parallel using single-end sample barcoding, then pooled and co-amplified after Illumina adapter ligation. Patient repertoires were compared against 11 to 12 previously published healthy control repertoires from donors aged roughly 6 to 27 years. The paper's findings and limits, for the study overall: Multiple sclerosis patients had significantly lower normalized Chao1 diversity than controls, a result that suggests substantial peripheral T-cell clonal expansion. The control group was slightly older than the multiple sclerosis patient group. Direct clustering with F measure showed strong co-clustering of samples prepared in the same batch, prompting a batch-effect correction. Patients showed significantly higher frequencies than controls for five TRBV segments, among them TRBV5-6, TRBV5-1 and TRBV20-1.

Receptors were amplified or captured by PCR. Data came from an Illumina HiSeq 2500. Unique molecular identifiers were incorporated into TCR beta cDNA libraries to reduce PCR and sequencing biases. Roughly 500,000 cDNA molecules were obtained per 1 to 10 million input T cells, so each molecule approximated one T cell. The patient libraries were prepared and sequenced with the same protocol used for the earlier healthy control dataset. Samples belonging to the same batch were prepared together, multiplexed and sequenced on a shared HiSeq lane. Per the source publication's procedure: MIGEC handled the raw barcoded reads, throwing out single-read molecular identifier groups before consensus assembly and CDR3 extraction. VDJtools was used for post-analysis of the clonotype tables, and diversity was normalized by down-sampling every dataset to the size of the smallest sample. In repertoire overlap clustering, CDR3 amino acid sequences, but not nucleotide sequences, were matched to correct batch-related cross-sample contamination. TCRdb itself trimmed the public reads at Q25 with fastp, ran MiXCR and retained productive beta chains. Under each unique CDR3 protein, matching rows form one entry showing the most common genes and DNA. These V and J calls rely on TCRdb rather than the paper's analysis. This sample is represented by around 770,000 distinct CDR3 sequences; roughly 50% of them were singletons. Clones ranked in the top ten supply 4.9% of the sample.

To demonstrate the VDJtools post-analysis software, TCR beta repertoires were profiled from the peripheral blood of about 14 young patients with multiple sclerosis. The multiple sclerosis patients were children and adolescents between 6 and 15 years of age. The receptor's source is a girl between 5 and 17 years old with multiple sclerosis. The chain uses TRBV7-9 and TRBJ2-5; the D gene is possibly TRBD1 or TRBD2, with 5 bases matching each. The J call could be wrong; TRBJ2-7 is a better fit for the DNA end. Input material: blood. The DNA sequence follows: TGTGCCAGCAGCTCCAACCGGGACCATACCTCCTACGAGCAGTACTTC. It translates as CASSSNRDHTSYEQYF.